This passage covers 2 T cell receptor beta chains from one sample sequenced in a study of blood T cell repertoires in COVID-19. Assay: immunoSEQ multiplex PCR; the TCRdb copy retains only in-frame clones and omits some. The sample includes 130,000 to 150,000 clones, around 83% of them seen just once. Sequences were obtained from peripheral blood. Receptor source: an elderly woman with acute or convalescent COVID-19.

The chain recombines TRBV6-2 or TRBV6-3 with TRBJ1-5, with 9 bases lining up with TRBD1. Per germline, CDR1 MNHEY and CDR2 SVGEGT. The J segment lost 0 bases and the V segment lost 5 bases, leaving 5 bases of the junction unmatched. The CDR3 loop spans 16 amino acids. The CDR3 region has the DNA TGTGCCAGCAGTAACCGGACAGGGGTTAGCAATCAGCCCCAGCATTTT. It yields the protein CASSNRTGVSNQPQHF.

This clone was recorded once. The rearrangement links TRBV4-1 to TRBJ2-3, with 13 bases that match TRBD2. The CDR3 sequence is 21 residues long. The germline V gene has CDR1 MGHRA and CDR2 YSYEKL. V lost 4 bases, J lost 0 bases, and 16 bases stayed unmatched. The CDR3 is CASSRGVGLAGFLTSTDTQYF. The CDR3 DNA reads TGCGCCAGCAGCCGGGGGGTGGGACTAGCGGGGTTTCTAACTAGCACAGATACGCAGTATTTT.